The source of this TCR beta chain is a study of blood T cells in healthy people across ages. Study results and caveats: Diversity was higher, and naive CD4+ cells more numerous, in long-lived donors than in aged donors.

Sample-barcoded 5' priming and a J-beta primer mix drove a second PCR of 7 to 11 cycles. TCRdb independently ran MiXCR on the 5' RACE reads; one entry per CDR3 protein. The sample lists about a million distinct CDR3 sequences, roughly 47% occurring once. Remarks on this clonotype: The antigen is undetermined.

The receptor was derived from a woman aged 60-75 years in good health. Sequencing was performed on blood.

In DNA, the CDR3 is TGTGCCAGCAGTTTCTCCCCGCTAATAGCGGGTCCCCTCGAGCAGTACTTC. It specifies CASSFSPLIAGPLEQYF. The V gene is TRBV12-3 or TRBV12-4, the J gene TRBJ2-7; 7 bases map to TRBD2. CDR3 length: 17 residues. After removal of 3 bases from V and 6 bases from J, the junction contained 17 bases not matched to a gene.